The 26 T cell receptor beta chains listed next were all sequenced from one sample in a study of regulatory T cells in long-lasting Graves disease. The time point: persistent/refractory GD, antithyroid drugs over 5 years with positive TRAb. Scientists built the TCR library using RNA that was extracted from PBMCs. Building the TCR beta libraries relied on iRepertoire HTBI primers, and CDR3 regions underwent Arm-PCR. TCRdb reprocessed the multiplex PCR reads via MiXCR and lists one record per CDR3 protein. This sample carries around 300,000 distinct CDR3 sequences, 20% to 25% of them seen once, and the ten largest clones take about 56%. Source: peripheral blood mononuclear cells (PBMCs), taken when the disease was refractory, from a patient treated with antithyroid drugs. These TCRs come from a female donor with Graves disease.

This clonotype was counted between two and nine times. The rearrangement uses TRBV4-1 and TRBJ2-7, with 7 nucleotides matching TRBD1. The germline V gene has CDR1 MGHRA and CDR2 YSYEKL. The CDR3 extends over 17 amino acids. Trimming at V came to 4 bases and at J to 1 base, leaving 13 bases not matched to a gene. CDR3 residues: CASSLPKLPGQSYEQYF. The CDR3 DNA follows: TGCGCCAGCAGCCTCCCAAAACTACCGGGACAGTCCTACGAGCAGTACTTC.

For the CDR3, the DNA is TGTGCCAGCAGTGGAGAATCCTATGGCTACACCTTC. Translated, it gives CASSGESYGYTF. The V and J genes are TRBV6-1 and TRBJ1-2; D uncertain. The CDR3 runs to 12 residues. V was trimmed by 4 bases and J by 4 bases, leaving 7 bases between them. The germline CDR1 and CDR2 sequences are MNHNS and SASEGT.

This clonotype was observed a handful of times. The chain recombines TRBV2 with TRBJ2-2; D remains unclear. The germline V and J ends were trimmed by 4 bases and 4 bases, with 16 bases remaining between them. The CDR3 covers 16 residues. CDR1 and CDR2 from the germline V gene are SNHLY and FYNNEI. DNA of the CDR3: TGTGCCAGCAGTGGAACACAGACCCCGGGCACCGGGGAGCTGTTTTTT. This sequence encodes CASSGTQTPGTGELFF.

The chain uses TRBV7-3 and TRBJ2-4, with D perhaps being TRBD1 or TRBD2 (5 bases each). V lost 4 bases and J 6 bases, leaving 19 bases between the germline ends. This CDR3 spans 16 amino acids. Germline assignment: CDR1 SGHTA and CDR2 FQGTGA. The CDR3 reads CASSSERDGPRNIQYF. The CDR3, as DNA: TGTGCCAGCAGCTCGGAACGGGACGGACCGAGAAACATTCAGTACTTC.

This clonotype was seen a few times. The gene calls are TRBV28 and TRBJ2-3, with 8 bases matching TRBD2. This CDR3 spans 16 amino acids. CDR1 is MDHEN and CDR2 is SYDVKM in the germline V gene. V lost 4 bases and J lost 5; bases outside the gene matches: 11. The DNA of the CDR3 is TGTGCCAGCAGTTCCCTTCTCGGGAGGGCCATAGATACGCAGTATTTT. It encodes CASSSLLGRAIDTQYF.

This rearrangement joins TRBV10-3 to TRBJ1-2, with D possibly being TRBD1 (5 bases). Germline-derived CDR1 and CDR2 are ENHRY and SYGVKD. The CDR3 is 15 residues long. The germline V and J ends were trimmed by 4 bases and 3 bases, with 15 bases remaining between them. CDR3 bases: TGTGCCATCAGTGCTGGGGGGAATAGCGACTATGGCTACACCTTC. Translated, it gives CAISAGGNSDYGYTF.

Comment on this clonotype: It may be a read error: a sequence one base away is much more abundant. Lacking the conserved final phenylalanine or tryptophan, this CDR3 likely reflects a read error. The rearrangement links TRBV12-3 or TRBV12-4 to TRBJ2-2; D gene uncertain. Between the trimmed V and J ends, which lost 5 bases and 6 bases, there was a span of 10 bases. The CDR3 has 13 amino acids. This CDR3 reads CASSLRPSGELFS. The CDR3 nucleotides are TGTGCCAGCAGTCTACGACCGTCCGGGGAGCTGTTTTCT.

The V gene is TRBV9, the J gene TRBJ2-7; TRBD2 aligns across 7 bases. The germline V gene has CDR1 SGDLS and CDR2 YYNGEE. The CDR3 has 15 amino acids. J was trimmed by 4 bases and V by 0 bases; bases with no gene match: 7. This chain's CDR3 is CASSVAPGGSYEQYF. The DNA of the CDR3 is TGTGCCAGCAGCGTAGCTCCGGGAGGTTCTTACGAGCAGTACTTC.

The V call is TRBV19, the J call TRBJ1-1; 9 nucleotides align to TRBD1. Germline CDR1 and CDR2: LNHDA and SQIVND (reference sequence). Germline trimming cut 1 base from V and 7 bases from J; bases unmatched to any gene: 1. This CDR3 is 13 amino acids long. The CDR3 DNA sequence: TGTGCCAGTAGTATAGGGACAGGGGATGAAGCTTTCTTT. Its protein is CASSIGTGDEAFF.

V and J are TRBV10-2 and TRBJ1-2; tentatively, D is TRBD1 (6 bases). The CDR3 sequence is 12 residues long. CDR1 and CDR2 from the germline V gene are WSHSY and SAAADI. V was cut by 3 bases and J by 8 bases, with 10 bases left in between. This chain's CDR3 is CASSDTGKGYTF. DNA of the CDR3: TGCGCCAGCAGTGATACAGGGAAGGGCTACACCTTC.

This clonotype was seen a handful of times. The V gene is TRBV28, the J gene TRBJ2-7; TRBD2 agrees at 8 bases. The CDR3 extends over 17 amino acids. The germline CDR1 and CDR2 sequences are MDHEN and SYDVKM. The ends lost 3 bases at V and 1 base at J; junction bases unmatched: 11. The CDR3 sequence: CASSFWGTSGFSYEQYF. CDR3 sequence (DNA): TGTGCCAGCAGTTTTTGGGGAACTAGCGGATTTTCCTACGAGCAGTACTTC.

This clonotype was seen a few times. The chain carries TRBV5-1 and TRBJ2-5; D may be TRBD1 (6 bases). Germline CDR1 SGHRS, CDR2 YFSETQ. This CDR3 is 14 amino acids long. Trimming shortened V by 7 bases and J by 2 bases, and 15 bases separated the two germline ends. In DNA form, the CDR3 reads TGCGCCAGCGCTGGGGGCTGGGAACAAGAGACCCAGTACTTC. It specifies CASAGGWEQETQYF.

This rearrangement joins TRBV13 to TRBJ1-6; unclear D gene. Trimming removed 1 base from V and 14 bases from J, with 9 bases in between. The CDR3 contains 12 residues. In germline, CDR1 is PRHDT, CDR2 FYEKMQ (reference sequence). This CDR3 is CASSLAPSALHF. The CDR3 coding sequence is TGTGCCAGCAGCTTAGCTCCGTCTGCCCTCCACTTT.

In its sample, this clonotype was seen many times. CDR3 amino acids: CASSRVQGGYTF. In DNA form, the CDR3 reads TGTGCCAGCAGTCGGGTCCAGGGTGGCTACACCTTC. The V gene is TRBV12-3 or TRBV12-4, the J gene TRBJ1-2; D might be TRBD1 (5 bases). This CDR3 is 12 amino acids long. V lost 5 bases and J lost 7, with 11 bases in between.

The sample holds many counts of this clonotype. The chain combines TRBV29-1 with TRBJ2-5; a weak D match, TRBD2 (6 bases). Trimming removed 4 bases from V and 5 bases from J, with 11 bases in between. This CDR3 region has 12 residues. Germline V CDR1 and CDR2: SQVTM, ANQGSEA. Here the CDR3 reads CSVGEELETQYF. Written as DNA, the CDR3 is TGCAGCGTTGGGGAGGAACTCGAGACCCAGTACTTC.

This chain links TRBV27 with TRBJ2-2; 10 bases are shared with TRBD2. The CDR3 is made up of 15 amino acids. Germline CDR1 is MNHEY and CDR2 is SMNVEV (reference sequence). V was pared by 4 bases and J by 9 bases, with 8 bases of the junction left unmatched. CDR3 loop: CASSSVAGGQRELFF. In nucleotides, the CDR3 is TGTGCCAGCAGTTCAGTAGCGGGAGGTCAAAGGGAGCTGTTTTTT.

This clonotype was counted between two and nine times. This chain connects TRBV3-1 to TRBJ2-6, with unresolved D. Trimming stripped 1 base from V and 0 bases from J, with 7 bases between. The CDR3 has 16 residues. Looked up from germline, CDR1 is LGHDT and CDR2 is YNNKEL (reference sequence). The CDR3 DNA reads TGTGCCAGCAGCCAAGGACGCCCCTCTGGGGCCAACGTCCTGACTTTC. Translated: CASSQGRPSGANVLTF.

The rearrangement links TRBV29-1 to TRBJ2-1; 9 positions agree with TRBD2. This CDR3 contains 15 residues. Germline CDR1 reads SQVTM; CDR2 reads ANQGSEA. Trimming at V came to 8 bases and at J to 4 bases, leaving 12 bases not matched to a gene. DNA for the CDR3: TGCAGCACTACTCTCCTAGCGGGGACTTACAATGAGCAGTTCTTC. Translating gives CSTTLLAGTYNEQFF.

CDR3 coding DNA: TGTGCCAGCAGTTTATTGGCCGGGACGCTGTTTTTT. This encodes CASSLLAGTLFF. V usage is TRBV12-3 or TRBV12-4 and J usage is TRBJ1-4; the D gene is possibly TRBD1 (5 bases). V lost 2 bases, J lost 14 bases, and 12 bases lay in between. The CDR3 is made up of 12 amino acids.

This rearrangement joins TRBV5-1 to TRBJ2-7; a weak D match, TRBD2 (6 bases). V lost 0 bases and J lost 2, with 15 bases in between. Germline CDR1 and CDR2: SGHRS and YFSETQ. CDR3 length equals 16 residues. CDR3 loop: CASSLAYPSAPYEQYF. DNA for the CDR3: TGCGCCAGCAGCTTGGCCTACCCTAGCGCTCCCTACGAGCAGTACTTC.

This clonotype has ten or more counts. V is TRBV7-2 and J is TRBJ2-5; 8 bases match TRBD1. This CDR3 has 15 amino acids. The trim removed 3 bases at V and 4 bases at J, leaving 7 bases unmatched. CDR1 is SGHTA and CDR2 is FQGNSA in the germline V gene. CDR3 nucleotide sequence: TGTGCCAGCAGCTTGACAGGGGCAGCTTCAGAGACCCAGTACTTC. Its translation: CASSLTGAASETQYF.

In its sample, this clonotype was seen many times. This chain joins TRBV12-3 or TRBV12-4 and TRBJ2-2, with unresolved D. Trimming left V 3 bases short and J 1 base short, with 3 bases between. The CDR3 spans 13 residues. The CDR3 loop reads CASSFGNTGELFF. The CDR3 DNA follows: TGTGCCAGCAGTTTTGGGAACACCGGGGAGCTGTTTTTT.

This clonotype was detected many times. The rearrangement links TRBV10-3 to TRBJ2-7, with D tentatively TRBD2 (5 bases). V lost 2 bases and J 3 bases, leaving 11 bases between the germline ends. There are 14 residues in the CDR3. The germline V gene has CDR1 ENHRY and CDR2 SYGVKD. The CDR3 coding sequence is TGTGCCATCAGTGAGCGGGAAATCGACTACGAGCAGTACTTC. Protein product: CAISEREIDYEQYF.

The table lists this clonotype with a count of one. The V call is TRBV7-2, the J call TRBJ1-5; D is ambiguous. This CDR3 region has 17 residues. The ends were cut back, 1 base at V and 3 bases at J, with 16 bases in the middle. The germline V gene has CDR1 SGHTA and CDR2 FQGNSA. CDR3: CASSLVPGYLINQPQHF. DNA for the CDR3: TGTGCCAGCAGCTTAGTTCCGGGATATCTCATCAATCAGCCCCAGCATTTT.

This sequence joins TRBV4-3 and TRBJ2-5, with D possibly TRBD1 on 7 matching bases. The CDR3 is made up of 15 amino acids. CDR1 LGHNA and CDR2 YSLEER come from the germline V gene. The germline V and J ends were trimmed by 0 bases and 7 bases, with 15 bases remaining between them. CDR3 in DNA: TGCGCCAGCAGCCAAGATGCAGGGGGGATTAGGACCCAGTACTTC. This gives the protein CASSQDAGGIRTQYF.

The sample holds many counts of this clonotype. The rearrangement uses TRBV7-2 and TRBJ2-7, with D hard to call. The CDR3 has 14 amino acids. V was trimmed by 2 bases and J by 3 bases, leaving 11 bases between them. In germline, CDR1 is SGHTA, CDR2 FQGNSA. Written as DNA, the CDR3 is TGTGCCAGCAGCTTATCGGGTGGGCGCTACGAGCAGTACTTC. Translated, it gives CASSLSGGRYEQYF.